The present TCR beta chain was sequenced within a study of T-cell reconstitution after alpha-beta-depleted transplantation in children. In this sample, this clonotype turned up many times. The CDR3 length is 16 residues. Germline V gives CDR1 MNHNS, CDR2 SASEGT. V shed 4 bases, J shed 4 bases, and the junction held 10 bases outside the gene matches. Molecular barcoding with unique molecular identifiers was used for the TCRbeta library. TCRdb re-derived calls from the PCR reads in MiXCR, one entry per CDR3 protein. In the table there are about 480,000 distinct CDR3 sequences, approximately 12% of which are singletons.

V and J are TRBV6-1 and TRBJ2-3; TRBD2 agrees at 8 bases. The clonotype was recovered from a human donor who donated a stem cell graft to a child with combined immunodeficiency. Material: PBMCs from the stem cell graft donor, obtained from the stem cell graft. The CDR3 coding sequence is TGTGCCAGCAGTGTTGGACTAGCTCAGGGGTCAGATACGCAGTATTTT. Its protein product is CASSVGLAQGSDTQYF.